This T cell receptor (beta chain) was sequenced during a study of CXCR3-negative and CXCR3-positive naive CD8 T cells. General observations from the study: CXCR3-negative naive cells had less hydrophobic TRB CDR3s than did CXCR3-positive naive cells.

The libraries of TRB cDNA were constructed through 5' RACE using UMI labels. Using the 5' RACE reads, TCRdb records one entry per CDR3 protein without DNA. Here the sample table reports some 150,000 distinct CDR3 sequences. Germline lookup yields CDR1 SGHRS and CDR2 YFSETQ. There are 13 residues in the CDR3. A word on this clonotype: Its antigen is not identified.

Using triplicate sorts, approximately 300,000 cells were collected each time from every CD8+ T cell subset. Naive CD8+ T cells showed CD45RO-CCR7+CD27+CD95-. The TCR sequence derives from a human donor in good health. Some clones in this sample may be carry-over from other donors' samples. Sequencing used naive CXCR3+ CD8+ T cells from blood. The sample's subset: CD45RO-CCR7+CD27+CD95- naive CD8+ T cells expressing CXCR3 (TNR3+). The chain carries TRBV5-1 and TRBJ2-1. The CDR3: CASSLATYNEQFF.